Following are 10 T cell receptor beta chains from one sample sequenced in a study of tissue T cells after allogeneic stem cell transplantation. Clones were read by immunoSEQ multiplex PCR, and TCRdb kept only the in-frame ones, dropping some. The data contain about 22,000 clones, roughly 72% of them singletons. Specimen: spleen. These receptors were taken from a female BALB/c mouse in good health. The MHC haplotype of the strain is H2-d.

This clone was observed a single time. Mouse germline and gene names are used. The read stops 1 residue short of the end of the CDR3; the missing end is completed from the germline J gene. This chain joins TRBV13-1 and TRBJ1-3, with 10 bases that match TRBD1. This CDR3 has 16 amino acids. J lost 3 bases, V lost 2 bases, and 5 bases had no gene match. Germline V gives CDR1 NSHNY, CDR2 SYGAGN. The CDR3 sequence is CASSDSGQGNGNTLYF. The CDR3 DNA, read in part, is TGTGCCAGCAGTGACTCGGGACAGGGGAATGGAAATACGCTCTAT.

Note on this clone: Each gene name is a mouse one. From the germline J gene comes the end of the CDR3, since the read stops 1 residue before it. This chain joins TRBV13-2 and TRBJ1-6, with 10 bases identical to TRBD1. TRBJ1-6 falls under the ORF class, with uncertain function. The CDR3 consists of 14 residues. The germline V gene has CDR1 NNHNN and CDR2 SYGAGS (reference sequence). V gave up 0 bases and J gave up 9 bases; unmatched junction bases: 0. CDR3 in amino acids: CASGDGTGGSPLYF. The CDR3 DNA, read in part, is TGTGCCAGCGGTGATGGGACAGGGGGTTCGCCCCTCTAC.

Concerning this clone itself: Germline and genes here are mouse. The read terminates 1 residue ahead of where the CDR3 ends, so the germline J gene completes it. The chain combines TRBV13-3 with TRBJ1-4, with TRBD1 as a possible D gene (5 bases). The CDR3 runs 15 residues. Germline assignment: CDR1 NNHDY and CDR2 SYVADS. The V end was cut by 5 bases, the J end by 1 base, with 12 bases between. Incomplete CDR3 DNA: TGTGCCAGCAGAAGACAGAAAAGTTCCAACGAAAGATTATTT. Protein product: CASRRQKSSNERLF. The full CDR3 sequence reads CASRRQKSSNERLFF. The full variable domain, with the rest looked up from reference TRBV13-3 and TRBJ1-4, is EAAVTQSPRSKVAVTGGKVTLSCHQTNNHDYMYWYRQDTGHGLRLIHYSYVADSTEKGDIPDGYKASRPSQENFSLILELASLSQTAVYFCASRRQKSSNERLFFGHGTKLSVL.

Note on this clone: Gene names denote mouse genes. Coverage ceases 1 residue before the CDR3 finishes, and the germline J gene fills in the end. V usage is TRBV4 and J usage is TRBJ2-4; 11 nucleotides agree with TRBD2. V shed 8 bases, J shed 4 bases, and the junction held 2 bases outside the gene matches. The germline gives CDR1 LGHDT, CDR2 YNNKQL (reference sequence). This CDR3 comprises 13 residues. Incomplete CDR3 DNA: TGTGCCAGCCGACTGGGGGGGGAAAACACCTTGTAC. This encodes CASRLGGENTLY. The entire CDR3 sequence reads CASRLGGENTLYF.

This clone was counted only a few times. Genes here carry mouse names. The read finishes 1 residue shy of the CDR3 end, and the germline J gene is used to complete it. The rearrangement links TRBV13-2 to TRBJ1-5; 10 nucleotides match TRBD1. Per germline, CDR1 NNHNN and CDR2 SYGAGS (reference sequence). The V gene end was trimmed by 3 bases and the J gene end by 3 bases; junction bases not matched to a gene: 6. The CDR3 has 16 residues. Partial CDR3 DNA: TGTGCCAGCGGTGCACCGGGACAGGGGAGCAACCAGGCTCCGCTT. Translated, it gives CASGAPGQGSNQAPL. The whole CDR3 is CASGAPGQGSNQAPLF.

Regarding this clone: Genes and germline are mouse. The read ends 1 residue early relative to the CDR3; the germline J gene fills the gap. V usage is TRBV4 and J usage is TRBJ2-1; D is uncertain. CDR1 is LGHDT, CDR2 YNNKQL, per germline (reference sequence). The CDR3 loop spans 14 amino acids. V was pared by 5 bases and J by 1 base, with 9 bases between. CDR3: CASSPRWNYAEQFF. Incomplete CDR3 DNA: TGTGCCAGCAGCCCCCGCTGGAACTATGCTGAGCAGTTC.

Details on this clone: Gene names refer to mouse genes. The observed sequence ends 1 residue before the CDR3 terminus, with the missing tail filled in from the germline J gene. The chain employs TRBV4 and TRBJ1-5; possibly TRBD1 for D (5 bases). CDR3 length: 15 residues. Germline CDR1 and CDR2: LGHDT and YNNKQL (reference sequence). V dropped 4 bases and J dropped 1 base, with 11 bases sitting between them. The CDR3 DNA, read in part, is TGTGCCAGCAGCTCCGGACAATTCAACAACCAGGCTCCGCTT. Translation gives CASSSGQFNNQAPL. Given in full, the CDR3 is CASSSGQFNNQAPLF.

As to this clone: Mouse names are used for the genes. The read falls 1 residue short of the CDR3 end, and the missing part is taken from the germline J gene. The V call is TRBV20, the J call TRBJ1-1; a weak D match, TRBD1 (5 bases). The germline V and J ends were trimmed by 3 bases and 0 bases, with 8 bases remaining between them. Looked up from germline, CDR1 is GFQATS and CDR2 is STVNSAI. The CDR3 loop spans 13 amino acids. The sequenced CDR3 bases are TGTGGTGCTAGACAGGTTGCAAACACAGAAGTCTTC. Translating it yields CGARQVANTEVF. The whole CDR3 region reads CGARQVANTEVFF.

This clone was recorded a few times. Any gene name here is a mouse gene name. The CDR3 end falls 1 residue outside the read, so it is completed with the germline J gene. J is TRBJ2-7 and V is TRBV13-1; 9 bases line up with TRBD2. The CDR3 spans 14 residues. CDR1 NSHNY and CDR2 SYGAGN come from the germline V gene. Germline trimming cut 0 bases from V and 3 bases from J; bases unmatched to any gene: 1. CDR3 sequence: CASSDATGGYEQYF. The CDR3 DNA, read in part, is TGTGCCAGCAGTGATGCGACTGGGGGCTATGAACAGTAC.

Regarding this clone: All gene names here are mouse names. The sequence runs out 1 residue before the end of the CDR3; the remainder is reconstructed from the germline J gene. The chain carries TRBV13-1 and TRBJ2-1, with 9 bases identical to TRBD2. Germline CDR1 and CDR2: NSHNY and SYGAGN. CDR3 size: 15 residues. The V segment lost 0 bases and the J segment 3 bases; nucleotides outside the gene matches: 1. Partial CDR3 DNA: TGTGCCAGCAGTGATGTCTGGGGGGGCTATGCTGAGCAGTTC. It yields the protein CASSDVWGGYAEQF. The full CDR3 protein is CASSDVWGGYAEQFF.